The 24 T cell receptor beta chains below were found in one sample sequenced in a study of post-analysis software for immune sequencing data. Study results and limitations: Compared with controls, patients had more of 4 or 5 TRBV segments, including TRBV5-6, TRBV5-1 and TRBV20-1.

Unique molecular identifiers were present in the TCR beta cDNA libraries. Each CDR3 protein gets one entry after TCRdb re-called the PCR reads with MiXCR. In the table there are approximately 630,000 distinct CDR3 sequences, 59% of which are singletons. Their antigens are not known. The sequenced sample was blood. The receptors stem from a girl aged 2 to 10 with multiple sclerosis.

The J gene is TRBJ2-4, the V gene TRBV10-3, with 7 bases matching TRBD1. The junction had 6 bases not matched to a gene; V was cut back by 3 bases and J by 7 bases. The CDR3 has 14 amino acids. In germline, CDR1 is ENHRY, CDR2 SYGVKD. The DNA for the CDR3 is TGTGCCATCAGTGACTCGATGACAGGGAACATTCAGTACTTC. It translates to CAISDSMTGNIQYF.

The J gene is TRBJ2-3, the V gene TRBV20-1, with TRBD2 identical over 10 bases. The CDR3 is 18 residues long. Germline assignment: CDR1 DFQATT and CDR2 SNEGSKA (reference sequence). Losses at the gene ends were 3 bases for V and 5 bases for J; bases not matched to a gene: 17. The CDR3 sequence: CSASSRMLGLAGEDTQYF. CDR3 sequence (DNA): TGCAGTGCTAGTAGCCGAATGCTTGGGCTAGCGGGGGAAGATACGCAGTATTTT.

J is TRBJ2-4 and V is TRBV7-9, with D hard to call. Judging by the DNA end, TRBJ2-7 fits better; the J call may be wrong. Germline V CDR1 and CDR2: SEHNR, FQNEAQ (reference sequence). CDR3 length: 12 amino acids. DNA of the CDR3: TGTGCCAGCAGTATCGGAGAACTCGAGCAGTACTTC. Its protein is CASSIGELEQYF.

The table lists this clonotype with a few counts. This sequence joins TRBV10-1 and TRBJ2-3, with 8 bases fitting TRBD2. The ends lost 3 bases at V and 6 bases at J; junction bases unmatched: 11. CDR1 is WNHNN and CDR2 is SYGVQD in the germline V gene (reference sequence). The CDR3 is made up of 16 amino acids. CDR3 nucleotides: TGCGCCAGCAGTGATCGGGGGGGACTAGGGGCCGATACGCAGTATTTT. Translating gives CASSDRGGLGADTQYF.

V is TRBV11-2 and J is TRBJ1-2, with 12 bases that match TRBD1. Germline CDR1 SGHAT, CDR2 FQNNGV. With V trimmed by 3 bases and J by 6 bases, 11 bases remained unmatched. This CDR3 contains 17 residues. The CDR3 region is CASSFGGQGAPGDGYTF. As DNA, the CDR3 is TGTGCCAGCAGCTTTGGGGGACAGGGGGCGCCCGGAGATGGCTACACCTTC.

This chain connects TRBV29-1 to TRBJ1-1; 8 bases align to TRBD1. Per the germline V gene, CDR1 is SQVTM and CDR2 is ANQGSEA. Trimming at V came to 6 bases and at J to 0 bases, leaving 6 bases not matched to a gene. CDR3 size: 14 residues. Written as DNA, the CDR3 is TGCAGCGTGGACAGGGAAGGCATGAACACTGAAGCTTTCTTT. This sequence encodes CSVDREGMNTEAFF.

The chain uses TRBV4-1 and TRBJ2-7, with a possible D match to TRBD1 (5 bases). The CDR3 has 14 amino acids. CDR1 is MGHRA, CDR2 YSYEKL, per germline. V gave up 1 base and J gave up 2 bases, with 9 bases separating them. The CDR3 DNA follows: TGCGCCAGCAGCCAAGTTGACAGAACCTACGAGCAGTACTTC. It specifies CASSQVDRTYEQYF.

V gene TRBV20-1 combines with J gene TRBJ2-1; D tentatively reads TRBD1 or TRBD2 (6 bases each). The CDR3 is 14 amino acids. Deletions cut 0 bases from V and 10 bases from J, with 16 bases between. Germline V gene lookup returns CDR1 DFQATT and CDR2 SNEGSKA (reference sequence). CDR3 sequence: CSARDRPGAEEQFF. In nucleotides, the CDR3 is TGCAGTGCTAGAGATCGTCCGGGGGCAGAGGAGCAGTTCTTC.

This chain joins TRBV10-3 and TRBJ2-1; weak D call: TRBD2 (5 bases). V shed 2 bases and J shed 7 bases, with 12 bases lying between them. This CDR3 spans 14 amino acids. CDR1 ENHRY and CDR2 SYGVKD come from the germline V gene. The CDR3 loop is CAISEREGGNEQFF. The CDR3 nucleotides are TGTGCCATCAGTGAGAGGGAAGGAGGAAATGAGCAGTTCTTC.

The chain links TRBV5-5 to TRBJ2-2; D ambiguous. Trimming removed 1 base at V and 4 bases at J, with 8 bases between. The CDR3 is made up of 14 amino acids. Germline CDR1 is SGHKS and CDR2 is YYEKEE (reference sequence). This CDR3 reads CASSLLLPTGELFF. CDR3 nucleotides: TGTGCCAGCAGCTTGTTACTTCCCACCGGGGAGCTGTTTTTT.

V usage is TRBV27 and J usage is TRBJ2-7; 11 bases map to TRBD1. CDR3 size: 15 residues. Germline V gene lookup returns CDR1 MNHEY and CDR2 SMNVEV (reference sequence). J gave up 6 bases and V 5 bases, and 9 bases lay outside the gene matches. CDR3 loop: CASSLGTGGGSEQYF. The CDR3 DNA follows: TGTGCCAGCAGTCTGGGGACAGGGGGTGGCAGCGAGCAGTACTTC.

The chain employs TRBV29-1 and TRBJ1-2; the D is unclear. Germline assignment: CDR1 SQVTM and CDR2 ANQGSEA. Between the trimmed V and J ends, which lost 3 bases and 2 bases, there was a span of 13 bases. CDR3 length: 14 residues. CDR3 sequence (DNA): TGCAGCGTTGAGGCGAAACTTTCGAACTATGGCTACACCTTC. It yields the protein CSVEAKLSNYGYTF.

The genes are TRBV19 and TRBJ2-5, with no clear D. V dropped 5 bases and J dropped 1 base, with 14 bases sitting between them. The CDR3 has 15 amino acids. CDR1 and CDR2 from the germline V gene are LNHDA and SQIVND (reference sequence). CDR3 DNA sequence: TGTGCCAGTAGTGAGGCAACTCTTATCCAAGAGACCCAGTACTTC. Protein: CASSEATLIQETQYF.

The V call is TRBV2, the J call TRBJ1-5; the D gene is possibly TRBD1 (5 bases). Germline V lookup: CDR1 SNHLY, CDR2 FYNNEI. The CDR3 contains 14 residues. Trimming cost V 2 bases and J 7 bases, with 12 bases left between them. The CDR3 loop is CASSELGDMQPQHF. The CDR3 bases are TGTGCCAGCAGTGAATTGGGGGATATGCAGCCCCAGCATTTT.

The chain is built from TRBV29-1 and TRBJ2-7; D uncertain. The CDR3 has 13 amino acids. V was trimmed by 2 bases and J by 2 bases, leaving 10 bases between them. CDR1 is SQVTM and CDR2 is ANQGSEA in the germline V gene. The CDR3 DNA reads as TGCAGCGTTGAAACCAGCCTGACCTACGAGCAGTACTTC. This sequence encodes CSVETSLTYEQYF.

V usage is TRBV29-1 and J usage is TRBJ2-6; TRBD1 agrees at 9 bases. This CDR3 has 17 residues. Trimming at V came to 6 bases and at J to 0 bases, leaving 9 bases not matched to a gene. Germline-derived CDR1 and CDR2 are SQVTM and ANQGSEA. The CDR3 spells CSVGAGTGLSGANVLTF. CDR3 nucleotide sequence: TGCAGCGTGGGTGCTGGGACAGGGCTCTCTGGGGCCAACGTCCTGACTTTC.

This clonotype was recorded a few times. The rearrangement links TRBV6-6 to TRBJ1-5, with TRBD1 as a possible D gene (5 bases). CDR1 is MNHNY and CDR2 is SVGAGI in the germline V gene (reference sequence). The V and J ends lost 5 bases and 2 bases respectively, with 7 bases between them. The CDR3 sequence is 13 residues long. The CDR3 DNA is TGTGCCAGCAGTCCACAGGGCAATCAGCCCCAGCATTTT. It yields the protein CASSPQGNQPQHF.

The V gene is TRBV5-1, the J gene TRBJ1-2; TRBD1 might be the D (5 bases). The CDR3 consists of 17 residues. Trimming removed 0 bases at V and 2 bases at J, with 17 bases between. Germline V gene lookup returns CDR1 SGHRS and CDR2 YFSETQ. DNA of the CDR3: TGCGCCAGCAGCTTGGCCGCCTGGGGGGGAGCAAACTATGGCTACACCTTC. As protein: CASSLAAWGGANYGYTF. Full variable domain (remainder filled in from reference TRBV5-1 and TRBJ1-2): KAGVTQTPRYLIKTRGQQVTLSCSPISGHRSVSWYQQTPGQGLQFLFEYFSETQRNKGNFPGRFSGRQFSNSRSEMNVSTLELGDSALYLCASSLAAWGGANYGYTFGSGTRLTVV.

In DNA form, the CDR3 reads TGTGCCAGCAGTTATACAGGCGCCGGGGAGCTGTTTTTT. Translating gives CASSYTGAGELFF. The chain employs TRBV6-6 and TRBJ2-2; D may be TRBD1 (5 bases). Trimming removed 3 bases at V and 6 bases at J, with 8 bases between. This CDR3 region has 13 residues. The V gene's germline CDR1 is MNHNY and CDR2 SVGAGI (reference sequence).

J is TRBJ1-2 and V is TRBV29-1; TRBD1 matches 7 bases. V shed 7 bases and J 3 bases; nucleotides not matched to a gene: 11. CDR3 size: 14 residues. Germline CDR1 reads SQVTM; CDR2 reads ANQGSEA. The CDR3 here is CSADRAQGYYGYTF. CDR3 coding DNA: TGCAGCGCTGACAGGGCGCAGGGATACTATGGCTACACCTTC. Full variable domain (rest looked up from reference TRBV29-1 and TRBJ1-2): SAVISQKPSRDICQRGTSLTIQCQVDSQVTMMFWYRQQPGQSLTLIATANQGSEATYESGFVIDKFPISRPNLTFSTLTVSNMSPEDSSIYLCSADRAQGYYGYTFGSGTRLTVV.

V is TRBV7-9 and J is TRBJ2-5, with D possibly TRBD2 on 5 matching bases. The J call may not be correct, given that the DNA end is closer to TRBJ2-7. Looked up from germline, CDR1 is SEHNR and CDR2 is FQNEAQ (reference sequence). CDR3 size: 14 residues. The CDR3 bases are TGTGCCAGCAGCTTACGGGGTCACTTCTACGAGCAGTACTTC. Translating it yields CASSLRGHFYEQYF.

The chain is built from TRBV5-4 and TRBJ2-5, with TRBD2 matching over 8 bases. Germline trimming cut 1 base from V and 5 bases from J; bases unmatched to any gene: 7. Germline lookup yields CDR1 SGHNT and CDR2 YYREEE (reference sequence). This CDR3 spans 15 amino acids. CDR3 bases: TGTGCCAGCAGCTTGATCCAAGCGGGAGAGGAGACCCAGTACTTC. Translation: CASSLIQAGEETQYF. Using reference TRBV5-4 and TRBJ2-5 for the parts outside the CDR3, the full variable domain is ETGVTQSPTHLIKTRGQQVTLRCSSQSGHNTVSWYQQALGQGPQFIFQYYREEENGRGNFPPRFSGLQFPNYSSELNVNALELDDSALYLCASSLIQAGEETQYFGPGTRLLVL.

In this sample, this clonotype turned up once. The chain uses TRBV4-3 and TRBJ1-2; 7 positions agree with TRBD1. Germline loops: CDR1 LGHNA, CDR2 YSLEER. Trimming cost V 4 bases and J 1 base; bases outside gene matches: 9. The CDR3 sequence is 16 residues long. DNA for the CDR3: TGCGCCAGCAGCCGCAAACAGGGGAGGGGTAACTATGGCTACACCTTC. The encoded protein is CASSRKQGRGNYGYTF.

The CDR3 sequence is CASSPKEQGGEAFF. The CDR3 DNA follows: TGTGCCAGCTCACCGAAGGAACAGGGGGGTGAAGCTTTCTTT. This rearrangement joins TRBV18 to TRBJ1-1, with TRBD1 identical over 8 bases. V lost 3 bases and J lost 7; bases outside the gene matches: 7. CDR3 length: 14 residues. CDR1 and CDR2 from the germline V gene are KGHSH and LQKENI. Filled out from reference TRBV18 and TRBJ1-1, the complete variable domain reads NAGVMQNPRHLVRRRGQEARLRCSPMKGHSHVYWYRQLPEEGLKFMVYLQKENIIDESGMPKERFSAEFPKEGPSILRIQQVVRGDSAAYFCASSPKEQGGEAFFGQGTRLTVV.